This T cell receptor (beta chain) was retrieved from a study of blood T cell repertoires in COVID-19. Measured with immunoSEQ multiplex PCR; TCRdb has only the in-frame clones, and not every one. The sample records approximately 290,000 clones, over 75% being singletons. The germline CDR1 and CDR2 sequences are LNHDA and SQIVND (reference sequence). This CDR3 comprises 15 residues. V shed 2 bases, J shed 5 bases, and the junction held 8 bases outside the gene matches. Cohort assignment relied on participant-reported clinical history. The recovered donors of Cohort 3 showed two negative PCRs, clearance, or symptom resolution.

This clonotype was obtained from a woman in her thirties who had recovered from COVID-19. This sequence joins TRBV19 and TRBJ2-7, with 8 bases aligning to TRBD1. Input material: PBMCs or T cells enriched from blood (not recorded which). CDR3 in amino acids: CASSIWSGGADEQYF. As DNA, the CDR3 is TGTGCCAGTAGTATATGGTCAGGGGGCGCCGACGAGCAGTACTTC. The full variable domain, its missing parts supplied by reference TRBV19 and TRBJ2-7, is DGGITQSPKYLFRKEGQNVTLSCEQNLNHDAMYWYRQDPGQGLRLIYYSQIVNDFQKGDIAEGYSVSREKKESFPLTVTSAQKNPTAFYLCASSIWSGGADEQYFGPGTRLTVT.